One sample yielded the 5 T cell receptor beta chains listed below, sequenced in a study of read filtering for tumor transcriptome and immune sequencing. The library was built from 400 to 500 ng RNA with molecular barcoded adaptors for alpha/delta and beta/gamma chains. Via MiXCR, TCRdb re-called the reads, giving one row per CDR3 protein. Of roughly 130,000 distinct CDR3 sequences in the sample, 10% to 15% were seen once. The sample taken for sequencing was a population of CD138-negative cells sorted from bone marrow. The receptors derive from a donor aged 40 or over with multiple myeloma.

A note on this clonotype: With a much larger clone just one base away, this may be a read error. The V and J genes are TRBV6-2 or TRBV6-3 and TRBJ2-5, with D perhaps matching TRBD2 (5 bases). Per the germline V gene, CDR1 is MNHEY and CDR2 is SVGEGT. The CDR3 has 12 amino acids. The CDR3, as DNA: TGTGCCAGCAGTTCGGTCGGGGAGACCCAGCACTTC. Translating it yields CASSSVGETQHF.

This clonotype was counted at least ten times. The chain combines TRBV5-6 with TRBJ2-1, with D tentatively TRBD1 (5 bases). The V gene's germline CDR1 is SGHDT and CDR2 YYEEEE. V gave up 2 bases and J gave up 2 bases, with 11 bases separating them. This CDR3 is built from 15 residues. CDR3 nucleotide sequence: TGTGCCAGCAGCTTCCCGGCAGGGCCCTACAATGAGCAGTTCTTC. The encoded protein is CASSFPAGPYNEQFF.

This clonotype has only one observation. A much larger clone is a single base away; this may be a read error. CDR3 amino acids: CASSFPGAETFF. The CDR3, as DNA: TGTGCCAGCAGTTTTCCCGGGGCTGAAACTTTCTTT. The V and J genes are TRBV12-3 or TRBV12-4 and TRBJ1-1; a possible D gene is TRBD1 (5 bases). The CDR3 runs to 12 residues.

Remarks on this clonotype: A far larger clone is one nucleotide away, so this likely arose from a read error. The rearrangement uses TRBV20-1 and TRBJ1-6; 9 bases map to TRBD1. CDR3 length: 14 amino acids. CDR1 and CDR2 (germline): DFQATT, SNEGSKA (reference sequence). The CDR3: CSIPDRGARTEALF. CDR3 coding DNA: TGCAGTATACCGGACAGGGGCGCGCGCACTGAAGCTCTCTTT.

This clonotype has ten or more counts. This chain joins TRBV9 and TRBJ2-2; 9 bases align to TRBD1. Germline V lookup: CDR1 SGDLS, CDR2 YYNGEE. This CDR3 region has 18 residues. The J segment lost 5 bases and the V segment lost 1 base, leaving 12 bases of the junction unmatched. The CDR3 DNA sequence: TGTGCCAGCAGCGTAAACCCCCCTGGGACAGGGTATACCGGGGAGCTGTTTTTT. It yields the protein CASSVNPPGTGYTGELFF.